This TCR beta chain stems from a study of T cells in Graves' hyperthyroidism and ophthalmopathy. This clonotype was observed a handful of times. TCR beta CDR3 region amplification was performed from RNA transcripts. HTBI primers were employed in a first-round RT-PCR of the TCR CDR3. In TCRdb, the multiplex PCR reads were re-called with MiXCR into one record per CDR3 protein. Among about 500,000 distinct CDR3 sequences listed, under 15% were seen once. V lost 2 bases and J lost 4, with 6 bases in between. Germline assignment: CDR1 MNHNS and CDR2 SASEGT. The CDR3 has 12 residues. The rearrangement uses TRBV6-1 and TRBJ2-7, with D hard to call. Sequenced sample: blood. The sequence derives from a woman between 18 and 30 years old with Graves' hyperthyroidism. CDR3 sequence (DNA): TGTGCCAGCAGTGAACACGTATACGAGCAGTACTTC. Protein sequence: CASSEHVYEQYF.